Below, 7 T cell receptor beta chains from the same sample are listed, as sequenced in a study of blood T cell repertoires in COVID-19. Generated by immunoSEQ multiplex PCR, the TCRdb table keeps only in-frame clones and is missing some. The table includes 310,000 or so clones, about nine tenths detected once. Sequenced sample: PBMCs or T cells enriched from blood (not recorded which). Every receptor here comes from a woman under 30 who had recovered from COVID-19.

This clone was observed a single time. The rearrangement links TRBV30 to TRBJ2-5, with TRBD1 matching 7 bases. Germline CDR1 GTSNPN, CDR2 SVGIG (reference sequence). The CDR3 contains 15 residues. Trimming cost V 5 bases and J 2 bases; bases outside gene matches: 11. The CDR3 DNA reads as TGTGCCTGGGGGGGAACAGGGGTCTCGCAAGAGACCCAGTACTTC. This codes for CAWGGTGVSQETQYF.

The CDR3 region is CASSPLTGLETQYF. For the CDR3, the DNA is TGTGCCAGCTCACCACTCACAGGGTTAGAGACCCAGTACTTC. The chain recombines TRBV18 with TRBJ2-5; weak D call: TRBD1 (6 bases). Germline loops: CDR1 KGHSH, CDR2 LQKENI. V shed 1 base and J shed 4 bases, with 10 bases lying between them. The CDR3 is made up of 14 amino acids.

The chain has TRBV19 and TRBJ1-1; no clear D. V lost 3 bases, J lost 1 base, and 9 bases lay in between. Per the germline V gene, CDR1 is LNHDA and CDR2 is SQIVND (reference sequence). The CDR3 extends over 14 amino acids. CDR3 residues: CASSIMMRNTEAFF. CDR3 bases: TGTGCCAGTAGTATTATGATGCGGAACACTGAAGCTTTCTTT.

The J gene is TRBJ1-6, the V gene TRBV3-1 (or the pseudogene TRBV3-2); D unresolved. Germline V gives CDR1 LGHDT, CDR2 YNNKEL (reference sequence). Trimming pared 5 bases from V and 9 bases from J, leaving 14 bases between. The CDR3 consists of 14 residues. The CDR3 reads CASSSREPSSPLHF. CDR3 nucleotides: TGTGCCAGCAGCTCGCGAGAGCCGAGTTCACCCCTCCACTTT.

V usage is TRBV5-4 and J usage is TRBJ2-1; 13 bases match TRBD2. V lost 4 bases to trimming and J lost 5 bases; unmatched junction nucleotides: 9. Germline V gene sequence: CDR1 SGHNT, CDR2 YYREEE (reference sequence). The CDR3 sequence is 17 residues long. The CDR3 is CASSGLGTSGDHNEQFF. The CDR3, as DNA: TGTGCCAGCAGCGGACTAGGGACTAGCGGGGACCACAATGAGCAGTTCTTC.

The chain joins TRBV5-1 to TRBJ1-1; no definite D call. Germline V gene data show CDR1 as SGHRS and CDR2 as YFSETQ. V shed 4 bases and J shed 1 base, with 14 bases lying between them. The CDR3 runs to 15 residues. The CDR3 nucleotides read TGCGCCAGCAGCCCCGGAGGGCTCGGGAACACTGAAGCTTTCTTT. Residues: CASSPGGLGNTEAFF.

This clone appeared once. The rearrangement joins TRBV18 to TRBJ1-2; TRBD1 might be the D (5 bases). Germline V gene sequence: CDR1 KGHSH, CDR2 LQKENI. The germline V and J ends were trimmed by 2 bases and 7 bases, with 20 bases remaining between them. This CDR3 comprises 16 residues. This CDR3 is CASSPREDTESGGYTF. The CDR3 DNA follows: TGTGCCAGCTCACCAAGGGAGGACACGGAATCGGGTGGCTACACCTTC.